This T cell receptor beta chain was captured in a study of T cells expressing NK-cell markers. In the study overall: The TCR beta repertoires were obtained from sorted CD3+CD56+NKG2C+, CD3+CD56+NKG2C- and CD3+CD56-NKG2C+ T cells. Study-wide results and limits: HCMV specificity of the expanded NKG2C+ T cell clones stayed unclear.

For each CDR3 protein, TCRdb gives one entry from its re-call of the 5' RACE reads, without DNA. The sample table includes a few hundred thousand distinct CDR3 sequences. Germline lookup yields CDR1 LGHNA and CDR2 YNFKEQ. The length of the CDR3 is 18 residues. A note on this clonotype: The antigen remains unidentified.

The gene calls are TRBV4-2 and TRBJ2-6; TCRdb's D call, TRBD1, is unchecked because there is no DNA. This receptor was obtained from a man aged 18 to 35 in good health. Source material: blood T cells: a sorted CD56 or NKG2C T cell subset, CD4+ or CD8+ T cells, or bulk PBMC T cells (not recorded which). Here the CDR3 reads CASSPTGTANSGANVLTF.